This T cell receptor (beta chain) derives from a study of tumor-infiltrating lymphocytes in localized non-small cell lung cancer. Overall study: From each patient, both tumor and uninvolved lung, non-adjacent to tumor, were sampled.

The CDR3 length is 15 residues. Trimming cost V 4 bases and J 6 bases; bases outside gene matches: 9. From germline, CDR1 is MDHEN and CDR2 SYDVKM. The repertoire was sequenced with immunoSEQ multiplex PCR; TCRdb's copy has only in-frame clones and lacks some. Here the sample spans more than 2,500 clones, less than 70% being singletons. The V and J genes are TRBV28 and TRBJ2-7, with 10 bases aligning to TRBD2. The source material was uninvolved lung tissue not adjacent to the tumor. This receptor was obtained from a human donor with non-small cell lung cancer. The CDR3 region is CASSWGIAGGFEQYF. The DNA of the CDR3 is TGTGCCAGCAGTTGGGGTATAGCGGGAGGCTTCGAGCAGTACTTC.